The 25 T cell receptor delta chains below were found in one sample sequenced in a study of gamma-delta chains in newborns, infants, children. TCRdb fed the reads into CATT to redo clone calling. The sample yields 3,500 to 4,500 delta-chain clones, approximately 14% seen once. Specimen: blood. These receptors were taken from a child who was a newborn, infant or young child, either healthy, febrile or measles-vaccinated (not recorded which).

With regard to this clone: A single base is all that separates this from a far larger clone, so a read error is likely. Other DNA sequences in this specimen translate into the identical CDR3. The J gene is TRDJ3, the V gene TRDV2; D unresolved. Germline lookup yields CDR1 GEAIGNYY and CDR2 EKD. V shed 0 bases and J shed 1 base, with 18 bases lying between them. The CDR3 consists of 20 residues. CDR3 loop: CACDTVAGTQGSWDTRQMFF. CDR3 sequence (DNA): TGTGCCTGTGACACCGTGGCTGGAACCCAGGGATCCTGGGACACCCGACAGATGTTTTTC.

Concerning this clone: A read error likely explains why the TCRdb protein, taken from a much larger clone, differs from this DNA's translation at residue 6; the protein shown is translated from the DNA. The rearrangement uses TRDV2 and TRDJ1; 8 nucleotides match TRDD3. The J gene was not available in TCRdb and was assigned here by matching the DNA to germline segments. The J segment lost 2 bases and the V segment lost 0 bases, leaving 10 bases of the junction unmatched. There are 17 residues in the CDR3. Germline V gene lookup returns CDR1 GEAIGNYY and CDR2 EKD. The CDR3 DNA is TGTGCCTGTGACACCGGCTCCCGGGGGATATTGACCGATAAACTCATCTTT. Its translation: CACDTGSRGILTDKLIF.

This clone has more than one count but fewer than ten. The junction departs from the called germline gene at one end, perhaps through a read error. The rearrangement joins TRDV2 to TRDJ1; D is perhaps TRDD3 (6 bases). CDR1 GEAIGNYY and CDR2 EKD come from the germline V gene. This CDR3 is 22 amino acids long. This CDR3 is CACDTLFGTTAIRGNDADKLIF. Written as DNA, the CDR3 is TGTGCCTGTGACACCCTTTTTGGAACGACCGCCATACGGGGGAACGACGCCGATAAGCTCATCTTT.

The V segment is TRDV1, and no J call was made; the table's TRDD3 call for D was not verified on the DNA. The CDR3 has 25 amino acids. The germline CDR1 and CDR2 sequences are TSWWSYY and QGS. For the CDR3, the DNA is TGTGCTTGTGGGGAAATCTCCTTGGAAGCTGGGGGATACTCAGCTCCGTTGGGCCAAACCGATAAAATCATCTTT. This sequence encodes CACGEISLEAGGYSAPLGQTDKIIF.

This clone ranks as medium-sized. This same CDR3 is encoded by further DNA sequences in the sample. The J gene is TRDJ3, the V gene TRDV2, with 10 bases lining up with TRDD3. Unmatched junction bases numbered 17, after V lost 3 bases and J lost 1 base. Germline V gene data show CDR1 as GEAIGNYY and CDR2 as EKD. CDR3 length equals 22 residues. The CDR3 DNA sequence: TGTGCCTGTGACCCACTTGAGGGGGATACGCGAGAAGAATCCTGGGACACCCGACAGATGTTTTTC. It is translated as CACDPLEGDTREESWDTRQMFF.

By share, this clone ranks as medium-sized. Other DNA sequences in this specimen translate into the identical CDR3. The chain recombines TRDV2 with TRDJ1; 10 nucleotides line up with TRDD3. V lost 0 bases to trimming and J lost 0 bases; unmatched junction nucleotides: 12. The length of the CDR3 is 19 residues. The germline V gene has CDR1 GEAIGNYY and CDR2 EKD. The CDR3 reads CACDTLDWGMPKYTDKLIF. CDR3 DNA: TGTGCCTGTGACACCCTTGACTGGGGGATGCCTAAGTACACCGATAAACTCATCTTT.

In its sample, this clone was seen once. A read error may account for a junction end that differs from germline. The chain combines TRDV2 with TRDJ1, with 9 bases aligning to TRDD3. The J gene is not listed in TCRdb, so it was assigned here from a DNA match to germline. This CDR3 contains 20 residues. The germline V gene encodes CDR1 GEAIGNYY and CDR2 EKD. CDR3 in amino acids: CACDLLRGNRTGGKTDTLIF. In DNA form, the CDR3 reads TGTGCCTGTGACTTGTTACGGGGGAATCGAACTGGGGGAAAAACCGATACACTCATCTTT.

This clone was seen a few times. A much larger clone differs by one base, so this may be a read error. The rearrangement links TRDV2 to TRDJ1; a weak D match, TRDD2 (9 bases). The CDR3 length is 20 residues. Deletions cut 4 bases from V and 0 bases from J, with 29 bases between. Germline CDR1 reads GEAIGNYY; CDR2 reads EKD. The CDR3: CACEGLPTVLGATDTDKLIF. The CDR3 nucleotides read TGTGCCTGTGAGGGCCTTCCTACCGTACTGGGGGCCACGGACACCGATAAACTCATCTTT.

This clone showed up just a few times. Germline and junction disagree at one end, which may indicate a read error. The CDR3 region has the DNA TGTGCCTGTGACACCCTACTGGGGGGGACCGGCTCCTGGGACACCCGAAAGATGTTTTTC. As protein: CACDTLLGGTGSWDTRKMFF. The V call is TRDV2, the J call TRDJ3; the match to TRDD3 covers 8 bases. Because TCRdb records no J gene, it was assigned here through a match of the DNA to germline. The germline CDR1 and CDR2 sequences are GEAIGNYY and EKD. The CDR3 length is 20 residues.

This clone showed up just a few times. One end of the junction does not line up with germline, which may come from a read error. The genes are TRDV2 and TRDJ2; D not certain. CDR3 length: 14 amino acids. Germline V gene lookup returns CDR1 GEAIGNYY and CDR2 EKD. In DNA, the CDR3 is TGTGCCTGTGACACCGTGAGGGACACAGAACAACTCTTCTTT. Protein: CACDTVRDTEQLFF.

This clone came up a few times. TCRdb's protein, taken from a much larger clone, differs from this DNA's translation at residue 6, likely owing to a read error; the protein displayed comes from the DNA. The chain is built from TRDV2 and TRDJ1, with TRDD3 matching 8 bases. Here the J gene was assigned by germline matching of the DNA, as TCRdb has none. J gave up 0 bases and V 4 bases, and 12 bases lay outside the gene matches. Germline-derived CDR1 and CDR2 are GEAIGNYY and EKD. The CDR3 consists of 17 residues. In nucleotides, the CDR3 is TGTGCCTGTGATCCAAGACCTCGGGATACGCACACCGATAAACTCATCTTT. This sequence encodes CACDPRPRDTHTDKLIF.

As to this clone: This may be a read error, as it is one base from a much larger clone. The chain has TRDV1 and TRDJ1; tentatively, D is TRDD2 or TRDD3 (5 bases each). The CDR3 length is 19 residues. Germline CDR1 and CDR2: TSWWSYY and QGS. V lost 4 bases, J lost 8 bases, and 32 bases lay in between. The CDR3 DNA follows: TGTGCTCTTGGGGGAACCCCTCCTAATTCGTGGAGGGATCGGATAAAACTCATCTTT. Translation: CALGGTPPNSWRDRIKLIF.

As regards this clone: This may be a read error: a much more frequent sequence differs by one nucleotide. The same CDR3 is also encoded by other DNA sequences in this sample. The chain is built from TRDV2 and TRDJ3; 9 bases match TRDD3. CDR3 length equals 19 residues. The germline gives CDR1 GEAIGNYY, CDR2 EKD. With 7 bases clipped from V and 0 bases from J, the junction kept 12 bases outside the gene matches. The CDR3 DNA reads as TGTGCCTGCGACTCCGTACTGGGGGAAAGCTCCTGGGACACCCGACAGATGTTTTTC. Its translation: CACDSVLGESSWDTRQMFF.

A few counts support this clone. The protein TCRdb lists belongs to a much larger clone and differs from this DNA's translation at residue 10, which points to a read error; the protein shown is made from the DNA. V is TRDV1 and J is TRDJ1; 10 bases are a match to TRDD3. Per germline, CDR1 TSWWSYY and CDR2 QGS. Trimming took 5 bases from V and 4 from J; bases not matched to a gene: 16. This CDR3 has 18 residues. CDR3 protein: CALGKPVLQRGIRDKLIF. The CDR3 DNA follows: TGTGCTCTTGGGAAGCCTGTCCTACAGCGGGGGATACGCGATAAACTCATCTTT.

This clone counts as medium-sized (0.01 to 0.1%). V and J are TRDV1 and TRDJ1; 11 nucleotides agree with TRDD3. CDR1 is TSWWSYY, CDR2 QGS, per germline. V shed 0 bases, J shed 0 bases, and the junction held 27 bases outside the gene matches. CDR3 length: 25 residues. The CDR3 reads CALGELSLVAGGYSAPFGHTDKLIF. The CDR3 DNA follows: TGTGCTCTTGGGGAACTCTCCTTGGTAGCTGGGGGATACTCAGCTCCTTTTGGCCACACCGATAAACTCATCTTT.

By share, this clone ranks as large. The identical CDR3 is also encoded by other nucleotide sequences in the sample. CDR3 nucleotide sequence: TGTGCTCTTGGGCCCCGTTTTTTTTACTGGGGACGCCCTCCGGGCACCGATAAACTCATCTTT. This sequence encodes CALGPRFFYWGRPPGTDKLIF. The V gene is TRDV1, the J gene TRDJ1, with TRDD3 identical over 7 bases. Germline assignment: CDR1 TSWWSYY and CDR2 QGS. The V segment lost 5 bases and the J segment 1 base; nucleotides outside the gene matches: 25. CDR3 length equals 21 residues.

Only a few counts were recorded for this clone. CDR3 in amino acids: CACDSLWGTYTDKLIF. The CDR3 region has the DNA TGTGCCTGTGACTCCCTCTGGGGGACCTACACCGATAAACTCATCTTT. This chain links TRDV2 with TRDJ1, with 8 bases aligning to TRDD3. J gave up 0 bases and V 3 bases, and 8 bases lay outside the gene matches. The germline CDR1 and CDR2 sequences are GEAIGNYY and EKD. CDR3 length equals 16 residues.

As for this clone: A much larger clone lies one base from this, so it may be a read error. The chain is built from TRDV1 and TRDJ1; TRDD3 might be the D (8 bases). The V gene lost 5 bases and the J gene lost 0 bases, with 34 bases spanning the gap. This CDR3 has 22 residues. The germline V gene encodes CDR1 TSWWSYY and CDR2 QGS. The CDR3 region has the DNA TGTGCTCTTGGGAACGCTGTATTCCTACAGGCTTTACTGGGGGGCCACACCGATAAACTCATCTTT. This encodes CALGNAVFLQALLGGHTDKLIF.

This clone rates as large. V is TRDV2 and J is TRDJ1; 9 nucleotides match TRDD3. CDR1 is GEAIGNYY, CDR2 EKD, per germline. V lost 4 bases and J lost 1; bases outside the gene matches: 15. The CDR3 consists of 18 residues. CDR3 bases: TGTGCCTGTGAGATGATAAAGGGGATACGTAAAAGCACCGATAAACTCATCTTT. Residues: CACEMIKGIRKSTDKLIF.

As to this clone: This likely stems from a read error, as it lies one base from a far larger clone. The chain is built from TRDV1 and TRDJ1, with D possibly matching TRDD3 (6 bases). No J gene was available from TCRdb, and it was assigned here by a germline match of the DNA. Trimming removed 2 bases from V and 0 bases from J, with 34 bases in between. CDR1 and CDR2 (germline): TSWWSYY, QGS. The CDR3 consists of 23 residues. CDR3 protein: CALGETRFLQATYGGRDTDKLIF. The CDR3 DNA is TGTGCTCTTGGGGAAACAAGGTTCCTTCAGGCCACGTACGGGGGGAGAGACACCGATAAACTCATCTTT.

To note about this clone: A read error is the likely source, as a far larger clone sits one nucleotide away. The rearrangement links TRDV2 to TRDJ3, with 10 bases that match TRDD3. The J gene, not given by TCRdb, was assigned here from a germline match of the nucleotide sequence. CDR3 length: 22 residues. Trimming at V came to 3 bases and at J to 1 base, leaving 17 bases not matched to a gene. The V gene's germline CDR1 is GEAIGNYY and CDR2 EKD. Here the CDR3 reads CACDPLEGDTLEESWDTRQMFF. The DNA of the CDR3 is TGTGCCTGTGACCCACTTGAGGGGGATACGCTAGAAGAATCCTGGGACACCCGACAGATGTTTTTC.

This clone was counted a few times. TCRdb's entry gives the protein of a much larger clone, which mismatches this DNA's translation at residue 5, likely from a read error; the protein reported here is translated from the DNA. This CDR3 reads CACVLLVGSDKLIF. The CDR3 nucleotides read TGTGCCTGTGTCCTCTTGGTGGGGTCCGATAAACTCATCTTT. The chain joins TRDV2 to TRDJ1, with D tentatively TRDD3 (5 bases). The V end lost 5 bases, the J end lost 3 bases, and 15 bases lay between the germline ends. Germline V gene lookup returns CDR1 GEAIGNYY and CDR2 EKD. The CDR3 sequence is 14 residues long.

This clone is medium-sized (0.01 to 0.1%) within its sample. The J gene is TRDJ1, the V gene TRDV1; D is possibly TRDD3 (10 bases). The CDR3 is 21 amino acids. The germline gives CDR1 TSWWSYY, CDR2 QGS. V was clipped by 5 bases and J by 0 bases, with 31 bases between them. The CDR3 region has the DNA TGTGCTCTTGGGCTCTCCTTCCTACATGGGGGATACCCGGGGTACACCGATAAACTCATCTTT. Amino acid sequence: CALGLSFLHGGYPGYTDKLIF.

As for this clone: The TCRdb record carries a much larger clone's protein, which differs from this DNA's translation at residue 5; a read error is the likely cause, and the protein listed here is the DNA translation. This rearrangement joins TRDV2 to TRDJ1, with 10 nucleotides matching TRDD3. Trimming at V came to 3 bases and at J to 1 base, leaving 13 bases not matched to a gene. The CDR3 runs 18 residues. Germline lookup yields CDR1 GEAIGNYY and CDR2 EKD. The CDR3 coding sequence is TGTGCCTGTGACTCCGTCACGACTGGGGGATTCCGCACCGATAAACTCATCTTT. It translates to CACDSVTTGGFRTDKLIF.

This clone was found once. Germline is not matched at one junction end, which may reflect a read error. The CDR3 DNA follows: TGTGCATGTGACACCGTCGTTTCTCGAGGTCTGGGGGATACGGTGGGAAGTCACACCGATAAACTCATCTTT. Encoded protein: CACDTVVSRGLGDTVGSHTDKLIF. The chain combines TRDV2 with TRDJ1, with 12 nucleotides matching TRDD3. The J gene is absent in TCRdb and was assigned here via DNA matching to germline. This CDR3 comprises 24 residues. Germline loops: CDR1 GEAIGNYY, CDR2 EKD.